This T cell receptor (beta chain) emerged from a study of cytomegalovirus exposure and HLA in healthy donors. PCR amplification relied on 60 Vbeta primers (plus 13 Jbeta primers). Clones were sequenced by immunoSEQ multiplex PCR, and TCRdb holds only the in-frame ones, with some missing. The sample includes about 81,000 clones, 90% of them seen just once. J lost 7 bases, V lost 5 bases, and 3 bases had no gene match. The CDR3 length is 13 residues. Germline assignment: CDR1 SNHLY and CDR2 FYNNEI. Sequencing was done on a sample of PBMCs. This clonotype was obtained from a man in his late teens or twenties in good health and CMV-seronegative. V and J are TRBV2 and TRBJ1-5, with 9 bases that match TRBD1. The CDR3 region is CASSRQGGQPQHF. The CDR3 DNA reads TGTGCCAGCAGTCGACAGGGGGGCCAGCCCCAGCATTTT.